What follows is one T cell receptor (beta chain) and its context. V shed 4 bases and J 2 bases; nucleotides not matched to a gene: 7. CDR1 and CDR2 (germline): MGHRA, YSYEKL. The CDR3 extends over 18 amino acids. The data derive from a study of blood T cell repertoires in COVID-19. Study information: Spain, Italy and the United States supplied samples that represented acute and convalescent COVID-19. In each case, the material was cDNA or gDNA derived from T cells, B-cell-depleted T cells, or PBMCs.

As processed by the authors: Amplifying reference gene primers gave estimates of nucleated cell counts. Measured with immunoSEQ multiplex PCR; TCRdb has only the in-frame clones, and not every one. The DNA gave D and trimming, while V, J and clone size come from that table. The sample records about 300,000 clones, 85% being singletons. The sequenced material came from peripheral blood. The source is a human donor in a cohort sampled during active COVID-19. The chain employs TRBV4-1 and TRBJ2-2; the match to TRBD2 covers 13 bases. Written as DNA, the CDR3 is TGCGCCAGCAGCCGGATACTAGCGGGAGGGCCTAACACCGGGGAGCTGTTTTTT. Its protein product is CASSRILAGGPNTGELFF.